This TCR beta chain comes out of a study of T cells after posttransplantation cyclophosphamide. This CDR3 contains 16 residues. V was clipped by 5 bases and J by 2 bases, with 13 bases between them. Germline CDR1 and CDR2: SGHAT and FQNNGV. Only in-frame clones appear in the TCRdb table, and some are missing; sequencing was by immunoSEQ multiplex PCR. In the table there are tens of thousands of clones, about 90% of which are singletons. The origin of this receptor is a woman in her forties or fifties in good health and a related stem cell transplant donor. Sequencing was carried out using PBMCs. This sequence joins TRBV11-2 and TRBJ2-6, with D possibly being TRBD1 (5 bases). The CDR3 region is CASSPGLWAGANVLTF. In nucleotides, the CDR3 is TGTGCCAGCAGCCCAGGGCTTTGGGCTGGGGCCAACGTCCTGACTTTC.